One sample yielded the 10 T cell receptor beta chains listed below, sequenced in a study of blood T cell repertoires in COVID-19. Clones were sequenced by immunoSEQ multiplex PCR, and TCRdb holds only the in-frame ones, with some missing. The data contain 150,000 to 200,000 clones, roughly four fifths of them singletons. Sequenced sample: peripheral blood. These receptors were obtained from a human donor in a cohort sampled during active COVID-19.

V gene TRBV30 combines with J gene TRBJ1-1; 7 bases line up with TRBD1. The V segment lost 3 bases and the J segment 0 bases; nucleotides outside the gene matches: 16. CDR3 length: 18 residues. Germline CDR1 and CDR2: GTSNPN and SVGIG (reference sequence). CDR3 coding DNA: TGTGCCTGGAGGGGTTTAGACAGGGTTTCGAGAGTGAACACTGAAGCTTTCTTT. Encoded protein: CAWRGLDRVSRVNTEAFF.

This chain connects TRBV9 to TRBJ1-1; D is perhaps TRBD1 (5 bases). The length of the CDR3 is 13 residues. Germline loops: CDR1 SGDLS, CDR2 YYNGEE. V shed 2 bases and J shed 3 bases, with 8 bases lying between them. DNA of the CDR3: TGTGCCAGCAGCGTGGGGGGATACACTGAAGCTTTCTTT. Protein product: CASSVGGYTEAFF.

The J gene is TRBJ2-1, the V gene TRBV4-1; perhaps TRBD2 as D (6 bases). This CDR3 is 18 amino acids long. The germline V gene has CDR1 MGHRA and CDR2 YSYEKL. The V and J ends lost 4 bases and 8 bases respectively, with 27 bases between them. The CDR3 sequence is CASSLHPWGTWIGDEQFF. The DNA of the CDR3 is TGCGCCAGCAGCCTCCATCCCTGGGGGACTTGGATAGGGGATGAGCAGTTCTTC.

The J gene is TRBJ2-1, the V gene TRBV27; 7 positions match TRBD2. Germline CDR1 MNHEY, CDR2 SMNVEV (reference sequence). The length of the CDR3 is 16 residues. The V gene end was trimmed by 7 bases and the J gene end by 4 bases; junction bases not matched to a gene: 13. CDR3 sequence: CASNKLFTSEYNEQFF. CDR3 nucleotides: TGTGCCAGCAACAAACTGTTTACTAGCGAATACAATGAGCAGTTCTTC.

The V call is TRBV6-5, the J call TRBJ1-5; D is possibly TRBD1 (5 bases). V was shortened by 7 bases and J by 3 bases, with 7 bases between the two germline ends. CDR1 is MNHEY and CDR2 is SVGAGI in the germline V gene. There are 12 residues in the CDR3. The CDR3 nucleotides read TGTGCCAGCAACAGGTACAATCAGCCCCAGCATTTT. Translation: CASNRYNQPQHF.

This clone was seen just once. CDR3 in amino acids: CATSFPTGGNYGYTF. In DNA, the CDR3 is TGTGCCACCAGCTTCCCGACAGGGGGTAACTATGGCTACACCTTC. The chain links TRBV15 to TRBJ1-2; TRBD1 aligns across 9 bases. The CDR3 extends over 15 amino acids. The trim removed 5 bases at V and 1 base at J, leaving 5 bases unmatched. Germline CDR1 and CDR2: LNHNV and YYDKDF (reference sequence).

The chain carries TRBV28 and TRBJ1-2, with 9 nucleotides matching TRBD1. Per the germline V gene, CDR1 is MDHEN and CDR2 is SYDVKM. The V segment lost 8 bases and the J segment 8 bases; nucleotides outside the gene matches: 9. This CDR3 has 13 amino acids. The CDR3 protein is CASFNRGPYGYTF. DNA for the CDR3: TGTGCCAGCTTTAACAGGGGGCCATACGGCTACACCTTC.

The chain carries TRBV15 and TRBJ2-3, with a weak D call TRBD2 (6 bases). Looked up from germline, CDR1 is LNHNV and CDR2 is YYDKDF (reference sequence). This CDR3 region has 17 residues. The V end lost 1 base, the J end lost 1 base, and 15 bases lay between the germline ends. The CDR3 here is CATSRGKLAGGTDTQYF. For the CDR3, the DNA is TGTGCCACCAGCAGAGGGAAACTAGCTGGGGGCACAGATACGCAGTATTTT.

V and J are TRBV9 and TRBJ2-1, with 8 bases identical to TRBD2. Germline loops: CDR1 SGDLS, CDR2 YYNGEE. The CDR3 loop spans 15 amino acids. J gave up 4 bases and V 0 bases, and 3 bases lay outside the gene matches. CDR3 loop: CASSVVAGGYNEQFF. The CDR3 DNA sequence: TGTGCCAGCAGCGTAGTGGCGGGAGGTTACAATGAGCAGTTCTTC.

The rearrangement joins TRBV6-6 to TRBJ2-7, with 7 bases aligning to TRBD2. CDR3 length: 13 residues. V lost 0 bases and J lost 6; bases outside the gene matches: 2. Germline loops: CDR1 MNHNY, CDR2 SVGAGI (reference sequence). CDR3 amino acids: CASSYSSGGEQYF. The CDR3 DNA is TGTGCCAGCAGTTACTCGTCGGGAGGCGAGCAGTACTTC.